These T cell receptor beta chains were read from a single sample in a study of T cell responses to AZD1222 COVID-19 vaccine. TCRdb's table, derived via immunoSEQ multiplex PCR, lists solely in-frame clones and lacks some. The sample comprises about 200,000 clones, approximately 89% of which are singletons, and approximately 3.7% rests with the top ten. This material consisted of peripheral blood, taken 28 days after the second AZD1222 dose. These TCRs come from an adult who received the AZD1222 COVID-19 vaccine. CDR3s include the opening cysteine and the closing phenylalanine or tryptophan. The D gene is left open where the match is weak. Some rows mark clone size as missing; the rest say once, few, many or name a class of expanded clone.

CASSSNTGGVGNIQYF TGTGCCAGCAGTTCCAATACAGGGGGCGTGGGAAACATTCAGTACTTC NA TRBJ2-4 TRBV28 TRBD1
CASSRNRDPYEQYF TGTGCCAGCTCAAGAAACAGGGACCCCTACGAGCAGTACTTC NA TRBJ2-7 TRBV18 NA
CASRPTGFTEAFF TGCGCCAGCAGACCGACAGGGTTCACTGAAGCTTTCTTT NA TRBJ1-1 TRBV5-1 TRBD1
CAWRKGYNEQFF TGTGCCTGGAGGAAGGGGTACAATGAGCAGTTCTTC NA TRBJ2-1 TRBV30 NA
CASSINRDGYTF TGTGCCAGTAGTATAAACCGCGATGGCTACACCTTC NA TRBJ1-2 TRBV19 NA
CASGTGLAELNEQFF TGTGCCAGTGGGACGGGACTAGCGGAACTCAATGAGCAGTTCTTC NA TRBJ2-1 TRBV11-2 TRBD2
CASSLWAAPNEQFF TGTGCCAGCAGTTTATGGGCCGCCCCAAATGAGCAGTTCTTC NA TRBJ2-1 TRBV27 NA
CASSLRQGASEQYF TGTGCCAGCTCACTTCGACAGGGGGCGTCCGAGCAGTACTTC NA TRBJ2-7 TRBV18 TRBD1
CSASFEYTDTQYF TGCAGTGCTAGTTTTGAGTACACAGATACGCAGTATTTT NA TRBJ2-3 TRBV20-1 NA
CASSASGSFLEQYF TGTGCCAGCAGCGCTAGCGGGAGTTTTCTAGAGCAGTACTTC NA TRBJ2-7 TRBV9 TRBD2
CASRKGGTVADTQYF TGTGCCAGCAGAAAAGGGGGGACGGTCGCAGATACGCAGTATTTT NA TRBJ2-3 TRBV27 NA
CASRGSTKNIQYF TGCGCCAGCAGAGGGAGTACCAAAAACATTCAGTACTTC NA TRBJ2-4 TRBV5-1 NA
CASTSTFSTDTQYF TGTGCCAGCACCTCAACTTTTAGCACAGATACGCAGTATTTT NA TRBJ2-3 TRBV6-5 NA
CASSGRDRTNGNTIYF TGTGCCAGTAGTGGACGGGACAGAACAAACGGAAACACCATATATTTT once TRBJ1-3 TRBV19 TRBD1
CASSPEGGPTSEQFF TGCGCCAGCAGCCCTGAGGGGGGTCCAACAAGTGAGCAGTTCTTC NA TRBJ2-1 TRBV5-1 NA
CASSSYRGLAGGPYEQYF TGTGCCAGCAGTTCTTATCGGGGACTAGCGGGAGGACCCTACGAGCAGTACTTC NA TRBJ2-7 TRBV27 TRBD2